These 27 T cell receptor beta chains were sequenced from one sample in a study of T cell responses to AZD1222 COVID-19 vaccine. Sequenced by immunoSEQ multiplex PCR; TCRdb stores in-frame clones only, minus some. The table includes approximately 64,000 clones, roughly 84% detected once. The sequencing used peripheral blood, collected on day 0 of AZD1222 vaccination. The receptors were sampled from an adult in good health.

The chain uses TRBV5-8 and TRBJ1-5; D is unresolved. The CDR3 totals 13 residues. Germline V lookup: CDR1 SGHTS, CDR2 YDEGEE. Trimming left V 1 base short and J 11 bases short, with 13 bases between. As DNA, the CDR3 is TGTGCCAGCAGCTTGCAGGAGGCTCTGGCCCAGCATTTT. It is translated as CASSLQEALAQHF.

The chain recombines TRBV5-1 with TRBJ1-6; D may be TRBD1 (5 bases). V was pared by 2 bases and J by 2 bases, with 14 bases between. The germline V gene has CDR1 SGHRS and CDR2 YFSETQ. The CDR3 is 17 residues long. CDR3 nucleotides: TGCGCCAGCAGCTTTTATGAGGGACCGGCCTATAATTCACCCCTCCACTTT. It is translated as CASSFYEGPAYNSPLHF.

The V call is TRBV28, the J call TRBJ2-5; unclear D gene. Germline V gives CDR1 MDHEN, CDR2 SYDVKM. V shed 6 bases and J shed 3 bases, with 8 bases lying between them. This CDR3 has 12 residues. CDR3 sequence: CASRQGKETQYF. The DNA for the CDR3 is TGTGCCAGCAGACAAGGGAAAGAGACCCAGTACTTC.

This CDR3 reads CASSWDSGQGYEQYF. CDR3 DNA sequence: TGCGCCAGCAGCTGGGACTCGGGACAGGGGTACGAGCAGTACTTC. The chain carries TRBV5-1 and TRBJ2-7; 10 nucleotides align to TRBD1. V was clipped by 3 bases and J by 4 bases; unmatched bases: 7. This CDR3 is built from 15 residues. The germline CDR1 and CDR2 sequences are SGHRS and YFSETQ.

The rearrangement joins TRBV7-9 to TRBJ1-5; 9 bases map to TRBD1. V was clipped by 4 bases and J by 7 bases; unmatched bases: 11. CDR3 size: 16 residues. Germline assignment: CDR1 SEHNR and CDR2 FQNEAQ (reference sequence). CDR3 coding DNA: TGTGCCAGCAGCTCCTCCGGGACAGGGACGGGCCAGCCCCAGCATTTT. It codes for CASSSSGTGTGQPQHF.

This clone has only one observation. The chain links TRBV4-3 to TRBJ2-7; 8 bases are a match to TRBD1. Germline CDR1 LGHNA, CDR2 YSLEER. The V segment lost 0 bases and the J segment 5 bases; nucleotides outside the gene matches: 9. The CDR3 covers 16 residues. The CDR3 region is CASSQETGAYTDEQYF. As DNA, the CDR3 is TGCGCCAGCAGCCAAGAGACAGGGGCCTACACCGACGAGCAGTACTTC.

The rearrangement uses TRBV5-6 and TRBJ2-7; D uncertain. CDR1 and CDR2 (germline): SGHDT, YYEEEE. The CDR3 contains 16 residues. The V end was cut by 0 bases, the J end by 1 base, with 14 bases between. CDR3 coding DNA: TGTGCCAGCAGCTTGGCCGTTCCCACTCAATCCTACGAGCAGTACTTC. Translating it yields CASSLAVPTQSYEQYF.

The chain links TRBV30 to TRBJ2-1; TRBD2 matches at 13 bases. V lost 3 bases, J lost 2 bases, and 4 bases stayed unmatched. CDR3 length: 16 amino acids. The V gene's germline CDR1 is GTSNPN and CDR2 SVGIG (reference sequence). The CDR3 coding sequence is TGTGCCTGGAGGGCCGGGACTAGCGGGACCTACAATGAGCAGTTCTTC. The encoded protein is CAWRAGTSGTYNEQFF.

The genes are TRBV28 and TRBJ1-5; the D gene is possibly TRBD1 (5 bases). Trimming removed 6 bases from V and 3 bases from J, with 12 bases in between. CDR1 and CDR2 (germline): MDHEN, SYDVKM. This CDR3 has 14 residues. As DNA, the CDR3 is TGTGCCAGCAGCCGTGGGGGGGACAATCAGCCCCAGCATTTT. Its protein is CASSRGGDNQPQHF.

V gene TRBV25-1 combines with J gene TRBJ2-5; 8 bases match TRBD2. This CDR3 spans 16 amino acids. V shed 5 bases, J shed 5 bases, and the junction held 13 bases outside the gene matches. Germline CDR1 MGHDK, CDR2 SYGVNS. As DNA, the CDR3 is TGTGCCAGCAGTCCCCTGGGACTAGTTATGATTGAGACCCAGTACTTC. Its translation: CASSPLGLVMIETQYF.

The chain is built from TRBV28 and TRBJ2-7; D is unresolved. The CDR3 runs 14 residues. Trimming pared 2 bases from V and 6 bases from J, leaving 14 bases between. The germline gives CDR1 MDHEN, CDR2 SYDVKM. The CDR3 here is CASSLAQMTFEQYF. CDR3 nucleotide sequence: TGTGCCAGCAGTTTAGCACAGATGACCTTCGAGCAGTACTTC.

The chain uses TRBV28 and TRBJ2-5; D is unclear. V was clipped by 6 bases and J by 0 bases, with 11 bases between them. Germline CDR1 and CDR2: MDHEN and SYDVKM. The CDR3 runs to 14 residues. CDR3 region: CASRVGQNQETQYF. CDR3 sequence (DNA): TGTGCCAGCAGGGTGGGCCAGAACCAAGAGACCCAGTACTTC.

This clone was seen only a few times. The chain carries TRBV7-9 and TRBJ1-2, with 7 bases fitting TRBD1. This CDR3 has 13 residues. The V segment lost 5 bases and the J segment 4 bases; nucleotides outside the gene matches: 4. The germline V gene encodes CDR1 SEHNR and CDR2 FQNEAQ (reference sequence). CDR3 nucleotides: TGTGCCAGCAGCAACGACAGGGTCTATGGCTACACCTTC. Translating it yields CASSNDRVYGYTF.

The rearrangement uses TRBV27 and TRBJ1-1; possibly TRBD1 for D (5 bases). The CDR3 has 14 residues. Germline CDR1 is MNHEY and CDR2 is SMNVEV (reference sequence). Trimming removed 4 bases from V and 5 bases from J, with 14 bases in between. DNA for the CDR3: TGTGCCAGCAGTTGGCGGCAGGGAAGGACTGAAGCTTTCTTT. Residues: CASSWRQGRTEAFF.

The chain has TRBV5-4 and TRBJ1-1; D is unresolved. Per the germline V gene, CDR1 is SGHNT and CDR2 is YYREEE (reference sequence). CDR3 length equals 14 residues. Trimming pared 4 bases from V and 5 bases from J, leaving 15 bases between. CDR3 DNA sequence: TGTGCCAGCAGCGCCGGCCAGGAGTGGACTGAAGCTTTCTTT. It codes for CASSAGQEWTEAFF. The full variable domain, completed using reference TRBV5-4 and TRBJ1-1, is ETGVTQSPTHLIKTRGQQVTLRCSSQSGHNTVSWYQQALGQGPQFIFQYYREEENGRGNFPPRFSGLQFPNYSSELNVNALELDDSALYLCASSAGQEWTEAFFGQGTRLTVV.

With respect to this clone: At one end the junction does not follow the germline gene, possibly because of a read error. The rearrangement joins TRBV12-3 or TRBV12-4 to TRBJ2-7, with D perhaps TRBD1 or TRBD2 (5 bases each). The CDR3 sequence is 12 residues long. In nucleotides, the CDR3 is TGTGCCAGCAGTCAACTTCCGGGGCCCCCGAACTTC. Protein product: CASSQLPGPPNF.

The chain has TRBV5-1 and TRBJ1-4, with a possible D match to TRBD1 (5 bases). The CDR3 totals 16 residues. The germline CDR1 and CDR2 sequences are SGHRS and YFSETQ. With 0 bases removed from V and 5 bases from J, the gap between germline ends came to 14 bases. Here the CDR3 reads CASSLGLTAINEKLFF. The DNA for the CDR3 is TGCGCCAGCAGCTTGGGCCTGACAGCTATAAATGAAAAACTGTTTTTT.

The chain uses TRBV28 and TRBJ2-3; TRBD1 matches at 8 bases. The CDR3 runs 14 residues. V was clipped by 5 bases and J by 4 bases; unmatched bases: 5. CDR1 is MDHEN and CDR2 is SYDVKM in the germline V gene. CDR3 coding DNA: TGTGCCAGCAGTCCGTCGGACAGGGCAGATACGCAGTATTTT. It specifies CASSPSDRADTQYF. Combining the CDR3 with reference TRBV28 and TRBJ2-3 gives the whole variable domain DVKVTQSSRYLVKRTGEKVFLECVQDMDHENMFWYRQDPGLGLRLIYFSYDVKMKEKGDIPEGYSVSREKKERFSLILESASTNQTSMYLCASSPSDRADTQYFGPGTRLTVL.

The V and J genes are TRBV6-1 and TRBJ1-3, with a weak D call TRBD1 (5 bases). Germline V gene sequence: CDR1 MNHNS, CDR2 SASEGT. The CDR3 covers 15 residues. V was cut by 2 bases and J by 5 bases, with 13 bases left in between. CDR3 protein: CASSEQAGLRNTIYF. In DNA form, the CDR3 reads TGTGCCAGCAGTGAACAAGCAGGGCTGAGAAACACCATATATTTT.

This clone was observed a few times. The chain joins TRBV5-5 to TRBJ1-2; TRBD1 is a possible D gene (5 bases). This CDR3 has 15 amino acids. Germline V CDR1 and CDR2: SGHKS, YYEKEE (reference sequence). V gave up 6 bases and J gave up 8 bases, with 23 bases separating them. Here the CDR3 reads CASTPGLISVLGYTF. In DNA, the CDR3 is TGTGCCAGCACCCCGGGACTTATTTCGGTCTTAGGCTACACCTTC.

The rearrangement uses TRBV6-5 and TRBJ1-2, with D maybe TRBD1 (5 bases). Germline lookup yields CDR1 MNHEY and CDR2 SVGAGI. The CDR3 is 12 amino acids. V was cut by 5 bases and J by 6 bases, with 10 bases left in between. The CDR3: CASSLVGDGYTF. CDR3 nucleotides: TGTGCCAGCAGTCTGGTGGGGGATGGCTACACCTTC.

The genes are TRBV3-1 (or the pseudogene TRBV3-2) and TRBJ2-7; no definite D call. CDR3 length: 14 amino acids. Germline CDR1 LGHDT, CDR2 YNNKEL (reference sequence). V was trimmed by 5 bases and J by 0 bases, leaving 11 bases between them. CDR3 coding DNA: TGTGCCAGCAGCGAAGCTAGGGACTCCTACGAGCAGTACTTC. Translating it yields CASSEARDSYEQYF.

The V gene is TRBV4-1, the J gene TRBJ1-4; TRBD1 aligns across 9 bases. Unmatched junction bases numbered 2, after V lost 1 base and J lost 5 bases. The CDR3 totals 15 residues. Germline assignment: CDR1 MGHRA and CDR2 YSYEKL. CDR3 nucleotides: TGCGCCAGCAGCCAAGTTGGGACAGGGAATGAAAAACTGTTTTTT. This sequence encodes CASSQVGTGNEKLFF.

The chain links TRBV4-1 to TRBJ2-3; D is undetermined. Germline CDR1 is MGHRA and CDR2 is YSYEKL. Trimming removed 3 bases from V and 0 bases from J, with 10 bases in between. This CDR3 is 15 amino acids long. This CDR3 reads CASSHGTISTDTQYF. The CDR3 region has the DNA TGCGCCAGCAGCCACGGTACAATAAGCACAGATACGCAGTATTTT.

The rearrangement links TRBV9 to TRBJ2-3, with D unclear. The CDR3 runs to 15 residues. Trimming took off 0 bases at V and 0 bases at J, with 8 bases between the two ends. Looked up from germline, CDR1 is SGDLS and CDR2 is YYNGEE. The CDR3 loop reads CASSVGSTSTDTQYF. DNA of the CDR3: TGTGCCAGCAGCGTAGGGAGCACTAGCACAGATACGCAGTATTTT.

The chain joins TRBV11-2 to TRBJ1-1, with D unresolved. V was shortened by 3 bases and J by 1 base, with 6 bases between the two germline ends. The CDR3 loop spans 13 amino acids. In germline, CDR1 is SGHAT, CDR2 FQNNGV. The CDR3 reads CASSFSENTEAFF. CDR3 bases: TGTGCCAGCAGCTTTTCGGAGAACACTGAAGCTTTCTTT.

This clone was detected a few times. The chain has TRBV19 and TRBJ2-7; 9 positions agree with TRBD1. Germline V gene data show CDR1 as LNHDA and CDR2 as SQIVND (reference sequence). With 5 bases clipped from V and 3 bases from J, the junction kept 8 bases outside the gene matches. The CDR3 sequence is 15 residues long. CDR3: CASSLGQGEIYEQYF. In DNA form, the CDR3 reads TGTGCCAGTAGTCTGGGACAGGGAGAAATCTACGAGCAGTACTTC.